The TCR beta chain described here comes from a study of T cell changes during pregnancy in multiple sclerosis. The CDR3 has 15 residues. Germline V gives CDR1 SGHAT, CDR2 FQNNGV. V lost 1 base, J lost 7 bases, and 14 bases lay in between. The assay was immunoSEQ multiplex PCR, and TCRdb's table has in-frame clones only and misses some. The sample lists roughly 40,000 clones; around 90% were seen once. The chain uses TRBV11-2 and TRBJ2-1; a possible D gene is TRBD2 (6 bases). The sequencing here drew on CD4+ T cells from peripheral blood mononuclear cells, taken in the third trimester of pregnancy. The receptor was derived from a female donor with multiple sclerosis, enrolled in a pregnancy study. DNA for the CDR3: TGTGCCAGCAGCTTAGGGACCGGAGGGCCAAATGAGCAGTTCTTC. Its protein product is CASSLGTGGPNEQFF.